This section outlines one T cell receptor beta chain sequence together with its context. Using immunoSEQ multiplex PCR, the repertoire was profiled, and TCRdb retains in-frame clones only, with some absent. The data show 120,000 to 150,000 clones, roughly 88% seen once. V lost 1 base and J lost 4, with 13 bases in between. CDR1 and CDR2 (germline): MNHNS, SASEGT. The CDR3 sequence is 15 residues long. These data are taken from a study of blood T cell repertoires in COVID-19. The receptor was isolated from a woman aged 55-70 years with COVID-19, enrolled during active disease. The sample comprised peripheral blood. The J gene is TRBJ1-2, the V gene TRBV6-1; D is possibly TRBD1 (6 bases). The CDR3 sequence is CASSEVGTGLYGYTF. The CDR3 nucleotides are TGTGCCAGCAGTGAAGTAGGTACAGGGCTCTATGGCTACACCTTC.